This passage covers 10 T cell receptor beta chains from one sample sequenced in a study of cytomegalovirus exposure and HLA in healthy donors. The PCR made use of 60 Vbeta and 13 Jbeta primers. TCRdb keeps only in-frame clones here, not all; method: immunoSEQ multiplex PCR. The repertoire holds about 50,000 clones, with around 73% as singletons. Sequenced input: PBMCs. Every receptor here comes from a woman aged 35 to 49 in good health and CMV-seropositive.

This clone was detected a few times. CDR3: CASNRRNTGELFF. As DNA, the CDR3 is TGTGCCAGCAACAGACGGAACACCGGGGAGCTGTTTTTT. This chain links TRBV9 with TRBJ2-2; the D is unclear. In germline, CDR1 is SGDLS, CDR2 YYNGEE. CDR3 size: 13 residues. The V end lost 6 bases, the J end lost 1 base, and 7 bases lay between the germline ends.

This clone was recorded a few times. The CDR3: CASSPGPSRDWWYEQYF. CDR3 DNA: TGCGCCAGCAGCCCAGGGCCCAGCCGGGACTGGTGGTACGAGCAGTACTTC. This chain connects TRBV4-1 to TRBJ2-7; D possibly corresponds to TRBD2 (6 bases). Germline V gene data show CDR1 as MGHRA and CDR2 as YSYEKL. This CDR3 contains 17 residues. V was pared by 4 bases and J by 4 bases, with 23 bases between.

This clone was observed once. The genes are TRBV29-1 and TRBJ2-5; 10 bases line up with TRBD2. The CDR3 sequence is 14 residues long. Losses at the gene ends were 4 bases for V and 5 bases for J; bases not matched to a gene: 7. Germline V CDR1 and CDR2: SQVTM, ANQGSEA. In DNA, the CDR3 is TGCAGCGTTGCGAGAGCGGGGGGGCGCGAGACCCAGTACTTC. It yields the protein CSVARAGGRETQYF. Full variable domain (remainder filled in from reference TRBV29-1 and TRBJ2-5): SAVISQKPSRDICQRGTSLTIQCQVDSQVTMMFWYRQQPGQSLTLIATANQGSEATYESGFVIDKFPISRPNLTFSTLTVSNMSPEDSSIYLCSVARAGGRETQYFGPGTRLLVL.

The chain uses TRBV5-1 and TRBJ1-2, with 8 bases matching TRBD1. The ends lost 5 bases at V and 7 bases at J; junction bases unmatched: 4. CDR1 SGHRS and CDR2 YFSETQ come from the germline V gene. This CDR3 has 12 residues. The CDR3 DNA follows: TGCGCCAGCAGTTTACAGGGGGGTGGCTACACCTTC. This gives the protein CASSLQGGGYTF.

The CDR3 reads CASSNTDTQYF. CDR3 DNA sequence: TGTGCCAGCAGCAACACAGATACGCAGTATTTT. The chain combines TRBV6-5 with TRBJ2-3; D is unclear. The V and J ends lost 6 bases and 2 bases respectively, with 3 bases between them. Germline-derived CDR1 and CDR2 are MNHEY and SVGAGI. The CDR3 extends over 11 amino acids.

The chain couples TRBV20-1 to TRBJ2-5; weak D call: TRBD2 (6 bases). Germline CDR1 and CDR2: DFQATT and SNEGSKA (reference sequence). V was trimmed by 3 bases and J by 5 bases, leaving 7 bases between them. The CDR3 has 11 residues. The CDR3: CSASAGETQYF. The DNA for the CDR3 is TGCAGTGCTAGTGCGGGGGAGACCCAGTACTTC.

The rearrangement uses TRBV4-1 and TRBJ2-3; TRBD1 might be the D (5 bases). Trimming stripped 0 bases from V and 0 bases from J, with 10 bases between. Germline-derived CDR1 and CDR2 are MGHRA and YSYEKL. CDR3 length: 16 residues. The CDR3 DNA sequence: TGCGCCAGCAGCCAAGATTATCCAGGGAGCACAGATACGCAGTATTTT. It encodes CASSQDYPGSTDTQYF.

This chain links TRBV6-4 with TRBJ1-5, with a tentative D call TRBD1 (5 bases). Germline assignment: CDR1 MRHNA and CDR2 SNTAGT. The CDR3 spans 15 residues. V dropped 4 bases and J dropped 6 bases, with 16 bases sitting between them. This CDR3 is CASSVLGQGGQPQHF. In nucleotides, the CDR3 is TGTGCCAGCAGTGTCCTAGGGCAGGGAGGTCAGCCCCAGCATTTT.

The chain combines TRBV28 with TRBJ2-5; 8 positions agree with TRBD2. This CDR3 has 15 amino acids. Germline CDR1 is MDHEN and CDR2 is SYDVKM. The V segment lost 8 bases and the J segment 4 bases; nucleotides outside the gene matches: 12. DNA of the CDR3: TGTGCCAGCCGGAGCGGGGGACCCTTGATAGAGACCCAGTACTTC. Translating it yields CASRSGGPLIETQYF.

This clone was counted only a few times. The chain recombines TRBV7-9 with TRBJ2-7; D is undetermined. Germline CDR1 is SEHNR and CDR2 is FQNEAQ (reference sequence). V lost 3 bases, J lost 0 bases, and 9 bases lay in between. This CDR3 comprises 14 residues. As DNA, the CDR3 is TGTGCCAGCAGCTTCATTGGCAGCTCCTACGAGCAGTACTTC. It translates to CASSFIGSSYEQYF.